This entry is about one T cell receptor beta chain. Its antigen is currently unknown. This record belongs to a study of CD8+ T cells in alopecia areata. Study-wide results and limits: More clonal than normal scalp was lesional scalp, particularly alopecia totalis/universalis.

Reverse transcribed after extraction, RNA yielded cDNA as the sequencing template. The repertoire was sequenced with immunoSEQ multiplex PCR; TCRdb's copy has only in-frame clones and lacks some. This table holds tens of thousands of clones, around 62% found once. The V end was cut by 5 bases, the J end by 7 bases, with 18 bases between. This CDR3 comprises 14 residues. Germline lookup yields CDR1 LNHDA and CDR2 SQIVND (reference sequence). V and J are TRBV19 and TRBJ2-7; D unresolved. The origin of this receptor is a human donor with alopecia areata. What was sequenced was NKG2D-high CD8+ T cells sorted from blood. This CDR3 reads CASSSRTQPREQYF. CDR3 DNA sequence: TGTGCCAGTAGTTCAAGGACCCAACCTCGGGAGCAGTACTTC.